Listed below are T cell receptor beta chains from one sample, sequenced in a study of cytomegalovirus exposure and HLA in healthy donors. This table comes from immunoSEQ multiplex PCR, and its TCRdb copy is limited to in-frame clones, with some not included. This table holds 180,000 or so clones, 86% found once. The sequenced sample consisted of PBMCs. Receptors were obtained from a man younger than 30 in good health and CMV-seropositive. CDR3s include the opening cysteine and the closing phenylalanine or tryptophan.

CDR3: CASSRDRGLDEQYF
J: TRBJ2-7
V: TRBV7-2

CDR3: CASSATPSGTGELFF
J: TRBJ2-2
V: TRBV5-1

CDR3: CASRGGGSPPGELFF
J: TRBJ2-2
V: TRBV11-2

CDR3: CASSKLAGGNQPQHF
J: TRBJ1-5
V: TRBV19

CDR3: CASSLALRQGDNEQFF
J: TRBJ2-1
V: TRBV5-5

CDR3: CASSSENIQYF
J: TRBJ2-4
V: TRBV5-1

CDR3: CASRPSGTGSYNEQFF
J: TRBJ2-1
V: TRBV4-1

CDR3: CASSLAGATEAFF
J: TRBJ1-1
V: TRBV5-4

CDR3: CASSFQGSGRFNEQYF
J: TRBJ2-7
V: TRBV28

CDR3: CASSVARDQETQYF
J: TRBJ2-5
V: TRBV9

CDR3: CASSQDSGPYGYTF
J: TRBJ1-2
V: TRBV4-2

CDR3: CASSLADVGGYNTEAFF
J: TRBJ1-1
V: TRBV5-4

CDR3: CASSVSGGGTEAFF
J: TRBJ1-1
V: TRBV9

CDR3: CASSYPDRTYGYTF
J: TRBJ1-2
V: TRBV6-6

CDR3: CASSLGDRLTRDYGYTF
J: TRBJ1-2
V: TRBV5-1

CDR3: CASSLTPSSGGRNNEQFF
J: TRBJ2-1
V: TRBV7-3

CDR3: CASSFRGLGANVLTF
J: TRBJ2-6
V: TRBV5-1

CDR3: CAISEYSSGTNTGELFF
J: TRBJ2-2
V: TRBV10-3

CDR3: CASSLSQGAQNEQFF
J: TRBJ2-1
V: TRBV27

CDR3: CASSEYGGYGYTF
J: TRBJ1-2
V: TRBV25-1

CDR3: CASSLALWRVSQPQHF
J: TRBJ1-5
V: TRBV5-1

CDR3: CASSQSFGGLFNNEQFF
J: TRBJ2-1
V: TRBV23-1

CDR3: CASSSTSSEGTQYF
J: TRBJ2-5
V: TRBV7-9

CDR3: CASSMTGDQPQHF
J: TRBJ1-5
V: TRBV27

CDR3: CASSQDRNEQFF
J: TRBJ2-1
V: TRBV4-1

CDR3: CSARGTAPGELFF
J: TRBJ2-2
V: TRBV29-1

CDR3: CASSATGGNQPQHF
J: TRBJ1-5
V: TRBV9

CDR3: CASSEGQGSTNEKLFF
J: TRBJ1-4
V: TRBV5-8

CDR3: CASSVGVTSGGYEQYF
J: TRBJ2-7
V: TRBV9

CDR3: CASSKTSGGNNEQFF
J: TRBJ2-1
V: TRBV6-4

CDR3: CASSYRDSRGWAPLHF
J: TRBJ1-6
V: TRBV6-6

CDR3: CASSLKDSMNTEAFF
J: TRBJ1-1
V: TRBV5-4

CDR3: CASSPGQTRETQYF
J: TRBJ2-5
V: TRBV7-2

CDR3: CASSRPFGGRGTEAFF
J: TRBJ1-1
V: TRBV28

CDR3: CASRRQRTGRNQPQHF
J: TRBJ1-5
V: TRBV28

CDR3: CASSSGTSPYEQYF
J: TRBJ2-7
V: TRBV5-1

CDR3: CASGFTGSDTIYF
J: TRBJ1-3
V: TRBV6-1

CDR3: CSALNTEAFF
J: TRBJ1-1
V: TRBV20-1

CDR3: CASSYSWYGSVAQETQYF
J: TRBJ2-5
V: TRBV6-8

CDR3: CASSLNKGIDTQYF
J: TRBJ2-3
V: TRBV5-6

CDR3: CASRASGNPYNEQFF
J: TRBJ2-1
V: TRBV19

CDR3: CASSLLASGVQETQYF
J: TRBJ2-5
V: TRBV13

CDR3: CASSLALGGPDKLFF
J: TRBJ1-4
V: TRBV7-2

CDR3: CASSQEGNQPQHF
J: TRBJ1-5
V: TRBV9

CDR3: CASSISWDSYEQYF
J: TRBJ2-7
V: TRBV19

CDR3: CASSDAGTGSSGNTIYF
J: TRBJ1-3
V: TRBV10-1

CDR3: CASSFGGGQGGGYTF
J: TRBJ1-2
V: TRBV27

CDR3: CASSPILAGERQYF
J: TRBJ2-3
V: TRBV6-5

CDR3: CASSYVGQGDEKLFF
J: TRBJ1-4
V: TRBV6-6